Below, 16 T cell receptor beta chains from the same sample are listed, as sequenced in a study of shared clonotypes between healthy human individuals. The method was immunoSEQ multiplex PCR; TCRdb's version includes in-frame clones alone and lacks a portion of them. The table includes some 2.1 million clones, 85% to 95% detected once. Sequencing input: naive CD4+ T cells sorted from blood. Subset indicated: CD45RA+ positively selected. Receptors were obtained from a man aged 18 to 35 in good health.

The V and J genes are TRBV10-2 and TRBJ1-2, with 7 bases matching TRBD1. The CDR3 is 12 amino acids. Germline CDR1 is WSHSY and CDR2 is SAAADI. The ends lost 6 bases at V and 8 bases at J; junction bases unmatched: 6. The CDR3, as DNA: TGCGCCAGCAGAGCAACAGGGGACGGCTACACCTTC. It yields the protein CASRATGDGYTF.

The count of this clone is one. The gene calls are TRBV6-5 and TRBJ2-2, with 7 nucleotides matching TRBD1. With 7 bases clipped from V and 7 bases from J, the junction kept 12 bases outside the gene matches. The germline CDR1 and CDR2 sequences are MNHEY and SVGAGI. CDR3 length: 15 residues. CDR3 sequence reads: CASMRQGKLGGELFF. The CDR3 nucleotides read TGTGCCAGCATGCGACAGGGAAAGTTAGGCGGGGAGCTGTTTTTT.

This chain's CDR3 is CASSQDRVAGGGEQYF. The DNA for the CDR3 is TGCGCCAGCAGCCAAGATCGGGTAGCGGGAGGAGGCGAGCAGTACTTC. The chain carries TRBV4-3 and TRBJ2-7; 10 bases line up with TRBD2. This CDR3 is 16 amino acids long. Germline CDR1 reads LGHNA; CDR2 reads YSLEER. J gave up 6 bases and V 0 bases, and 8 bases lay outside the gene matches.

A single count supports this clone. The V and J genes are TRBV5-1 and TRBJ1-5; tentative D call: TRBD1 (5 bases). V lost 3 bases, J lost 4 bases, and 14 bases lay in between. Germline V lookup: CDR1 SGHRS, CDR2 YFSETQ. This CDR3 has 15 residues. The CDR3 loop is CASSWGTASNQPQHF. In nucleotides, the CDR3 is TGCGCCAGCAGCTGGGGGACGGCCTCGAATCAGCCCCAGCATTTT.

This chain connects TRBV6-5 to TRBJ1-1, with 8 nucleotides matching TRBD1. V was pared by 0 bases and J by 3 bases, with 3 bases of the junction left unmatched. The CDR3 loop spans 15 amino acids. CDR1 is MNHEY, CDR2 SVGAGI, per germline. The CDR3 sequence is CASSYSNRGDTEAFF. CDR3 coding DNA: TGTGCCAGCAGTTACTCGAACAGGGGGGACACTGAAGCTTTCTTT.

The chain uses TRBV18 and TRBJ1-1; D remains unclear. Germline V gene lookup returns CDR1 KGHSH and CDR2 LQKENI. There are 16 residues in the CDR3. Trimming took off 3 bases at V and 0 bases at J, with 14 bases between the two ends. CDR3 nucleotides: TGTGCCAGCTCACCGGTATGGGTGGGAATGAACACTGAAGCTTTCTTT. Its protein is CASSPVWVGMNTEAFF.

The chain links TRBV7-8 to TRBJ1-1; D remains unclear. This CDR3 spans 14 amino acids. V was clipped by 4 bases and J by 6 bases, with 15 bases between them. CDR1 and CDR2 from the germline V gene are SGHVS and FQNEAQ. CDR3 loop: CASSYTEKTSEAFF. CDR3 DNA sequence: TGTGCCAGCAGCTACACCGAAAAAACCTCTGAAGCTTTCTTT.

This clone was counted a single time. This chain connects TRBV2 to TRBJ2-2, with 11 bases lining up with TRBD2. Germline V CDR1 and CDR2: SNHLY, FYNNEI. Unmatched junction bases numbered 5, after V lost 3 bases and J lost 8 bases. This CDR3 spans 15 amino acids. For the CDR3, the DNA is TGTGCCAGCAGTGAGACTAGCGGGACAATAGGGGAGCTGTTTTTT. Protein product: CASSETSGTIGELFF.

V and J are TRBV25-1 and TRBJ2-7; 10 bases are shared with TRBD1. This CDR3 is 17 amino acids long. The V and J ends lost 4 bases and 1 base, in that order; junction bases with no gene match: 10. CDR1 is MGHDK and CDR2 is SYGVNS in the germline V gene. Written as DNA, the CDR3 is TGTGCCAGCAGTGGAGGGTGGGGACAGGGGTTTTCCTACGAGCAGTACTTC. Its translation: CASSGGWGQGFSYEQYF.

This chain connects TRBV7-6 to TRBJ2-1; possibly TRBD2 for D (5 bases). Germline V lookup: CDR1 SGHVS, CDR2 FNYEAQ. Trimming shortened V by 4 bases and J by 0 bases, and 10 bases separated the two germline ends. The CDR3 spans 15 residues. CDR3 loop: CASSSLASSYNEQFF. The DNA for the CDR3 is TGTGCCAGCAGCTCGCTAGCAAGCTCCTACAATGAGCAGTTCTTC.

CDR3 DNA sequence: TGTGCCAGCAGTGCTAGACAGGGGGCCACTGAAGCTTTCTTT. It yields the protein CASSARQGATEAFF. V usage is TRBV2 and J usage is TRBJ1-1, with 10 bases matching TRBD1. The V segment lost 4 bases and the J segment 4 bases; nucleotides outside the gene matches: 3. This CDR3 region has 14 residues. The V gene's germline CDR1 is SNHLY and CDR2 FYNNEI.

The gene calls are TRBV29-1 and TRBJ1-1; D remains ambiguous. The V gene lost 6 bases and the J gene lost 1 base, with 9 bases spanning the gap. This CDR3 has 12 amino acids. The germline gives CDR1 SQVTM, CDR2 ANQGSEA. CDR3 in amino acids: CSVKTPNTEAFF. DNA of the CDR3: TGCAGCGTAAAGACTCCGAACACTGAAGCTTTCTTT.

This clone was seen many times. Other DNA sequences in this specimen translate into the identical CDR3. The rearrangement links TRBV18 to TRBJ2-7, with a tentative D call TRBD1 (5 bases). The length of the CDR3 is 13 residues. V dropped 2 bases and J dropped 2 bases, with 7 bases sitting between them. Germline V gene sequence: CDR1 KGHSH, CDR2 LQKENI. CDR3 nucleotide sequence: TGTGCCAGCTCACCATCAGGGACCTACGAGCAGTACTTC. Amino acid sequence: CASSPSGTYEQYF.

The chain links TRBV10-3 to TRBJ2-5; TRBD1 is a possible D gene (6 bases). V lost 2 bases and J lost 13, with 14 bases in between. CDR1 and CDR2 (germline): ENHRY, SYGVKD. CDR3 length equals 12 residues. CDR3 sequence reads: CAISENVGHWYF. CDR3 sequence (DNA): TGTGCCATCAGTGAGAACGTGGGACATTGGTACTTC.

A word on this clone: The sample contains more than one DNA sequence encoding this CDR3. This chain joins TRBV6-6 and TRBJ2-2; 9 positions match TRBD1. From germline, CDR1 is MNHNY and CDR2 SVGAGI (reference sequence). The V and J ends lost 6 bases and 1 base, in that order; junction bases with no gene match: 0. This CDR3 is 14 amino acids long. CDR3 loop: CASRGQGNTGELFF. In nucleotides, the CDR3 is TGTGCCAGCAGGGGACAGGGGAACACCGGGGAGCTGTTTTTT.

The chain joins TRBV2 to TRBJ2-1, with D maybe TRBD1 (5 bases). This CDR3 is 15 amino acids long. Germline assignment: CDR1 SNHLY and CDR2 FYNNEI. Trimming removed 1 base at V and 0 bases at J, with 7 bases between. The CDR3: CASSEGTRSYNEQFF. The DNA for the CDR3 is TGTGCCAGCAGTGAAGGGACACGCTCCTACAATGAGCAGTTCTTC.